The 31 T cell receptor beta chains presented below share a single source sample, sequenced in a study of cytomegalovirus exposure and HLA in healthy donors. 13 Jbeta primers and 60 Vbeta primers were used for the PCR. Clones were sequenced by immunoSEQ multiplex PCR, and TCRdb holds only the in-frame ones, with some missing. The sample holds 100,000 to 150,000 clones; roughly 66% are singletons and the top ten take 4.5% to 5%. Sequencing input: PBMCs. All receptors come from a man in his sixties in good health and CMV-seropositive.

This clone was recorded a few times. The CDR3 region has the DNA TGTGCCAGCTCATCAATACACCGGGGGGGCCTTTTGAATGAGCAGTTCTTC. Encoded protein: CASSSIHRGGLLNEQFF. The V call is TRBV18, the J call TRBJ2-1; TRBD2 aligns across 8 bases. There are 17 residues in the CDR3. The germline CDR1 and CDR2 sequences are KGHSH and LQKENI. V trimming: 5 bases; J trimming: 7 bases; junction bases outside the gene matches: 16.

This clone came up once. The chain's CDR3 is CASSSRDEQFF. CDR3 DNA: TGTGCCAGCAGTTCCAGGGATGAGCAGTTCTTC. This chain links TRBV28 with TRBJ2-1; TRBD1 is a possible D gene (5 bases). V lost 4 bases and J lost 8, with 6 bases in between. CDR1 and CDR2 (germline): MDHEN, SYDVKM. The CDR3 contains 11 residues. Combining the CDR3 with reference TRBV28 and TRBJ2-1 gives the whole variable domain DVKVTQSSRYLVKRTGEKVFLECVQDMDHENMFWYRQDPGLGLRLIYFSYDVKMKEKGDIPEGYSVSREKKERFSLILESASTNQTSMYLCASSSRDEQFFGPGTRLTVL.

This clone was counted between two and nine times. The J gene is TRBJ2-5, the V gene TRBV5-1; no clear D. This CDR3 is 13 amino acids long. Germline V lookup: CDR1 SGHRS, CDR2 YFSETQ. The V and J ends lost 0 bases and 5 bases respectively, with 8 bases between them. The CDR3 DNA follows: TGCGCCAGCAGCTTGGGTGGTAGCGAGACCCAGTACTTC. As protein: CASSLGGSETQYF.

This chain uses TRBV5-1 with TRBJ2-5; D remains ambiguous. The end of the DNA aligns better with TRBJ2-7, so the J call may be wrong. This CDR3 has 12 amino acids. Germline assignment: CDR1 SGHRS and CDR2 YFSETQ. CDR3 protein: CASSLDRLEQYF. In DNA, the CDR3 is TGCGCCAGCAGCTTGGACCGTCTCGAGCAGTACTTC.

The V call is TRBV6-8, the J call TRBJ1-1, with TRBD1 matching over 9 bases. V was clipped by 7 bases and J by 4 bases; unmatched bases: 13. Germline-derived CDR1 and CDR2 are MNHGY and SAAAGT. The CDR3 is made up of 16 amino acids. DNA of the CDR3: TGTGCCAGCAACAAAAGGACAGGGGCCGCCTCCACTGAAGCTTTCTTT. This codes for CASNKRTGAASTEAFF.

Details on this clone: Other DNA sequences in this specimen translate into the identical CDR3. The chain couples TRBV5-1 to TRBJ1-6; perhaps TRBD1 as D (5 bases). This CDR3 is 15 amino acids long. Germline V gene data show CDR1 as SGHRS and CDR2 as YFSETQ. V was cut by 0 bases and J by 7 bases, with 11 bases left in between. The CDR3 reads CASSLEDSRNSPLHF. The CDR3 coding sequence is TGCGCCAGCAGCTTGGAAGACAGCAGAAATTCACCCCTCCACTTT.

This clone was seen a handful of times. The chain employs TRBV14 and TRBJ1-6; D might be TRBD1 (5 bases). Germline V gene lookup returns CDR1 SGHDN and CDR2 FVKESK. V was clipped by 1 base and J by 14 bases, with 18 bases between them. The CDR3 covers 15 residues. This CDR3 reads CASSQVGPRFRALHF. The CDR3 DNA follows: TGTGCCAGCAGCCAAGTGGGTCCCCGTTTCAGGGCCCTCCACTTT.

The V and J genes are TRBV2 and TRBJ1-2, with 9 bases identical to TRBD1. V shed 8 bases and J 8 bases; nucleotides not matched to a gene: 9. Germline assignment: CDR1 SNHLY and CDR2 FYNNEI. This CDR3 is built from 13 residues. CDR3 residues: CASGIRQGVGYTF. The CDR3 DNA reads TGTGCCAGCGGGATTAGACAGGGGGTAGGCTACACCTTC.

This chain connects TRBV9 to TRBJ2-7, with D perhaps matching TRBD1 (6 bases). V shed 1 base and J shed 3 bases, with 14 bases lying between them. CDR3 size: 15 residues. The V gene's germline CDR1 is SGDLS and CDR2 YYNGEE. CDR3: CASSVRTGSYYEQYF. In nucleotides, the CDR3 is TGTGCCAGCAGCGTAAGAACAGGGTCTTACTACGAGCAGTACTTC.

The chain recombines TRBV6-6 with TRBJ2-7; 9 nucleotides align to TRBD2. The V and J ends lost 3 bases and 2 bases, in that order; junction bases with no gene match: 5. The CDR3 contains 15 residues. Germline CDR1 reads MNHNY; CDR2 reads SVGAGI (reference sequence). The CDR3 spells CASSYQRGATYEQYF. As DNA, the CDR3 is TGTGCCAGCAGTTATCAGCGGGGGGCCACCTACGAGCAGTACTTC.

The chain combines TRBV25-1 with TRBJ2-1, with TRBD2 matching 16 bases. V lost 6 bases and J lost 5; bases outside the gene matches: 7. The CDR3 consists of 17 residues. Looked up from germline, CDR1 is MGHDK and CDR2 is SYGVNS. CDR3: CASRAPGLAGGNNEQFF. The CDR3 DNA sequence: TGTGCCAGCAGGGCCCCGGGACTAGCGGGGGGGAACAATGAGCAGTTCTTC.

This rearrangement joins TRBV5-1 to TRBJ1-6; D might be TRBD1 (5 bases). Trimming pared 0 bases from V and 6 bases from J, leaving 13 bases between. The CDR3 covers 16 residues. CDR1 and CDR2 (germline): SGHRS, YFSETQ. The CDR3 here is CASSLDQTGGNSPLHF. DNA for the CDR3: TGCGCCAGCAGCTTGGACCAGACGGGGGGTAATTCACCCCTCCACTTT.

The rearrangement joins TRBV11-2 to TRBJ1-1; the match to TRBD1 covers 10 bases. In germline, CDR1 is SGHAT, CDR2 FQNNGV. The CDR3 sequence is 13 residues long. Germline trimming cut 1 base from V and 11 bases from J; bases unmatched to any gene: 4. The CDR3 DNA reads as TGTGCCAGCAGCTTAGGTGGACAGGGGGAGGCTTTCTTT. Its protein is CASSLGGQGEAFF.

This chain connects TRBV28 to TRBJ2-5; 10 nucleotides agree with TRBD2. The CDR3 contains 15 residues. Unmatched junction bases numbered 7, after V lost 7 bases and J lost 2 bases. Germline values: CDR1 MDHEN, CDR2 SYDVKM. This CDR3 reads CASISAGGNQETQYF. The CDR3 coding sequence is TGTGCCAGCATATCAGCGGGGGGGAATCAAGAGACCCAGTACTTC.

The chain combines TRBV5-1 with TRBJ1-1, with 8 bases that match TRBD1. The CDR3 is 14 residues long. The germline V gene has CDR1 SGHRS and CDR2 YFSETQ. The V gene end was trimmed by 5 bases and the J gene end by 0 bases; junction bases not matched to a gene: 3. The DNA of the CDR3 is TGCGCCAGCAGTTCACAGGGGGTGAACACTGAAGCTTTCTTT. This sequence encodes CASSSQGVNTEAFF. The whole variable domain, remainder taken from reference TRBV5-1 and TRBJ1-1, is KAGVTQTPRYLIKTRGQQVTLSCSPISGHRSVSWYQQTPGQGLQFLFEYFSETQRNKGNFPGRFSGRQFSNSRSEMNVSTLELGDSALYLCASSSQGVNTEAFFGQGTRLTVV.

The CDR3: CASSRARGHFEEQYF. The CDR3 region has the DNA TGCGCCAGCAGCAGGGCCAGGGGCCACTTCGAGGAGCAGTACTTC. This sequence joins TRBV10-2 and TRBJ2-7; the D gene is possibly TRBD1 (6 bases). CDR1 and CDR2 from the germline V gene are WSHSY and SAAADI. The CDR3 runs to 15 residues. The germline V and J ends were trimmed by 6 bases and 7 bases, with 22 bases remaining between them.

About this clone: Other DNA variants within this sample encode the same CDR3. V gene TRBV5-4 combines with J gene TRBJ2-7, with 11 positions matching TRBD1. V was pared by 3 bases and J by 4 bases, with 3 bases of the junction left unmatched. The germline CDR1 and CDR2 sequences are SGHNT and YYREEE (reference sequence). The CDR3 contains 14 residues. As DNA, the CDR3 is TGTGCCAGCAGCTCCGGGACAGGGGGATACGAGCAGTACTTC. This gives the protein CASSSGTGGYEQYF.

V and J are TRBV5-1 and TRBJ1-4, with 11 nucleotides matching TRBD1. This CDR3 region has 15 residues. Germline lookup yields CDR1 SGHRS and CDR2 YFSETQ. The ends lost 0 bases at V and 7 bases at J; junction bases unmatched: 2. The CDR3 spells CASSLAGTGGEKLFF. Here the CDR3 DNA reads TGCGCCAGCAGCTTGGCCGGGACAGGGGGTGAAAAACTGTTTTTT.

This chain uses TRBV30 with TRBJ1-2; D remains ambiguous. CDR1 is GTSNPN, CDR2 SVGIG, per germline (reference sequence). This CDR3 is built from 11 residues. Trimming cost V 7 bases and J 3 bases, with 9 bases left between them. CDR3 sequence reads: CAFSVYYGYTF. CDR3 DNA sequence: TGTGCCTTTTCAGTCTACTATGGCTACACCTTC.

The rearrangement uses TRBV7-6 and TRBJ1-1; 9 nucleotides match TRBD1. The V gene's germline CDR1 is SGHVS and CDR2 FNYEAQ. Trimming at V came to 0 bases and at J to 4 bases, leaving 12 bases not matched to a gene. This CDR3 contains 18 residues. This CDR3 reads CASSLAFFNGTGSTEAFF. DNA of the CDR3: TGTGCCAGCAGCTTAGCGTTTTTTAACGGGACAGGGAGCACTGAAGCTTTCTTT. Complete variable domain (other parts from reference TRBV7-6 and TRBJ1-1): GAGVSQSPRYKVTKRGQDVALRCDPISGHVSLYWYRQALGQGPEFLTYFNYEAQQDKSGLPNDRFSAERPEGSISTLTIQRTEQRDSAMYRCASSLAFFNGTGSTEAFFGQGTRLTVV.

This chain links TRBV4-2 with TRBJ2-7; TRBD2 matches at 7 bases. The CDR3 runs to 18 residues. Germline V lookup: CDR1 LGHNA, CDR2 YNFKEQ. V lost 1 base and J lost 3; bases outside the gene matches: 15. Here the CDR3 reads CASSQGWIKRDQFYEQYF. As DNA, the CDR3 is TGTGCCAGCAGCCAAGGATGGATTAAGCGGGACCAATTCTACGAGCAGTACTTC.

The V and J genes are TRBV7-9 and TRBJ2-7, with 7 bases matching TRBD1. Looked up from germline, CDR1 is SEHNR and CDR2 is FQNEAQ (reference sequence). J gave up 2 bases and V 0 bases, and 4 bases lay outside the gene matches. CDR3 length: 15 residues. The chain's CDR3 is CASSLAGQLPYEQYF. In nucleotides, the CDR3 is TGTGCCAGCAGCTTAGCGGGACAGCTTCCCTACGAGCAGTACTTC.

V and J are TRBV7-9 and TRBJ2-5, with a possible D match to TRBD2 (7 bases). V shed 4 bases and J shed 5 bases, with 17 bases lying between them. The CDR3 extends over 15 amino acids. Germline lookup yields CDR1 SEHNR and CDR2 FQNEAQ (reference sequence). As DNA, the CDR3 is TGTGCCAGCAGCTACGGGGGGCCTACGATGGAGACCCAGTACTTC. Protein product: CASSYGGPTMETQYF.

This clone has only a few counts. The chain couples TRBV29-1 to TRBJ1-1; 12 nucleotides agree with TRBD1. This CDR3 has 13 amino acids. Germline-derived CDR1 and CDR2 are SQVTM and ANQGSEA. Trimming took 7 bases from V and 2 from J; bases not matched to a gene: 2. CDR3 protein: CSAGTGGNTEAFF. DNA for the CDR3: TGCAGCGCTGGGACAGGGGGCAACACTGAAGCTTTCTTT.

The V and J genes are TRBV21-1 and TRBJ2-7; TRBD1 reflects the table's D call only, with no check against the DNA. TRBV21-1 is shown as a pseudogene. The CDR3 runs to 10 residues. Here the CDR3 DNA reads TGTGCCAGCAGCAAGGGGCCACGAGACTTC. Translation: CASSKGPRDF.

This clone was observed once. CDR3 coding DNA: TGTGCCATCAGTGCGGGACAGCAGTTTGGCTACACCTTC. Encoded protein: CAISAGQQFGYTF. V usage is TRBV10-3 and J usage is TRBJ1-2; TRBD1 aligns across 7 bases. CDR1 ENHRY and CDR2 SYGVKD come from the germline V gene. J lost 7 bases, V lost 4 bases, and 6 bases had no gene match. The CDR3 length is 13 residues.

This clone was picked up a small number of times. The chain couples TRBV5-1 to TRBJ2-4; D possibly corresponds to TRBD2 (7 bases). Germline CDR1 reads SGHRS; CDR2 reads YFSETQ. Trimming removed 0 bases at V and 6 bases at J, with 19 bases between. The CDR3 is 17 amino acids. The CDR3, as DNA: TGCGCCAGCAGCTTGGGTCCCCAACAGGGAGGGGGAAACATTCAGTACTTC. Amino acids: CASSLGPQQGGGNIQYF.

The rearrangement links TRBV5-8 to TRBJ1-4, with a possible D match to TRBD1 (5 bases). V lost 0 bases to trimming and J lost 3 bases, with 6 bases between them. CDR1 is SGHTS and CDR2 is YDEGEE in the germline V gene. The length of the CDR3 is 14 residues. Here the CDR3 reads CASSLVRANEKLFF. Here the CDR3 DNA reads TGTGCCAGCAGCTTGGTCAGGGCTAATGAAAAACTGTTTTTT.

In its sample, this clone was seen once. For the CDR3, the DNA is TGTGCCAGCAGCTTGTTTATCCTAGCCCAAGAGACCCAGTACTTC. Its protein product is CASSLFILAQETQYF. The rearrangement uses TRBV5-6 and TRBJ2-5; D perhaps matches TRBD2 (5 bases). The germline V gene has CDR1 SGHDT and CDR2 YYEEEE. The CDR3 sequence is 15 residues long. V dropped 1 base and J dropped 1 base, with 11 bases sitting between them.

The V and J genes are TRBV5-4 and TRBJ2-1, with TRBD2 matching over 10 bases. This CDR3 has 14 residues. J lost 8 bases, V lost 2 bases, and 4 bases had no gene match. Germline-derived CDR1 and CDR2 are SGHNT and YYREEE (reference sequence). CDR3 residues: CASSFSGGKYEQFF. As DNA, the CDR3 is TGTGCCAGCAGCTTTAGCGGGGGGAAGTATGAGCAGTTCTTC.

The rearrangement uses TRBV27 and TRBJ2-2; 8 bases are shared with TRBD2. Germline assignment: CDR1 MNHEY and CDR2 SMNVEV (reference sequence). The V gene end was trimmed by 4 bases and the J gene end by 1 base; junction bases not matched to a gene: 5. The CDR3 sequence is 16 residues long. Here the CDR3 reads CASSSPAGVNTGELFF. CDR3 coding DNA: TGTGCCAGCAGTTCCCCAGCGGGGGTGAACACCGGGGAGCTGTTTTTT.